This T cell receptor beta chain was profiled in a study of technical replicates of blood from a few donors. Assay used: immunoSEQ multiplex PCR; TCRdb lists only in-frame clones, some missing. Here the sample spans about 66,000 clones, roughly 92% being singletons. Germline lookup yields CDR1 KGHSY and CDR2 FQNENV. Trimming took 3 bases from V and 4 from J; bases not matched to a gene: 4. The CDR3 runs 14 residues. This receptor was taken from a human donor in good health. Source material: T cells isolated from PBMCs. The J gene is TRBJ2-5, the V gene TRBV16; 8 positions agree with TRBD1. The CDR3 DNA follows: TGTGCCAGCAGCCAGCCGGGACAGGTAGAGACCCAGTACTTC. Protein product: CASSQPGQVETQYF.